The present entry profiles one TCR beta chain with its context. Per the authors' pipeline: From reference gene primer amplification, estimates of nucleated cell counts were derived. Repertoires were generated with immunoSEQ multiplex PCR, while TCRdb's copy carries only in-frame clones and drops some. D and trimming were read from the DNA, whereas the V and J calls and clone size are those reported in that table. This sample has tens of thousands of clones, with 83% found just once. This sample is drawn from a study of blood T cell repertoires in COVID-19. Study-level information: Some COVID-19 samples were acute and others convalescent; all came from the United States, Italy and Spain. T cells, B-cell-depleted T cells, or PBMCs supplied cDNA or gDNA.

The CDR3 is made up of 18 amino acids. Per germline, CDR1 SGHNT and CDR2 YYREEE (reference sequence). Unmatched junction bases numbered 3, after V lost 0 bases and J lost 0 bases. Source material: peripheral blood. This sequence originates from a man aged 50-60 years with active COVID-19. The chain uses TRBV5-4 and TRBJ2-3; 14 bases are a match to TRBD2. CDR3: CASSLGLAGGTSTDTQYF. In DNA form, the CDR3 reads TGTGCCAGCAGCTTGGGACTAGCGGGGGGGACTAGCACAGATACGCAGTATTTT. Filled out from reference TRBV5-4 and TRBJ2-3, the complete variable domain reads ETGVTQSPTHLIKTRGQQVTLRCSSQSGHNTVSWYQQALGQGPQFIFQYYREEENGRGNFPPRFSGLQFPNYSSELNVNALELDDSALYLCASSLGLAGGTSTDTQYFGPGTRLTVL.